This T cell receptor (beta chain) was retrieved from a study of shared clonotypes between healthy human individuals. Whole-study findings and limits: Non-shared clonotypes showed lower generation probabilities than clonotypes common to all four donors. In general, naive subsets displayed greater estimated richness than memory subsets did.

V dropped 2 bases and J dropped 0; count of bases not matched to a gene: 12. The length of the CDR3 is 19 residues. Germline V gene sequence: CDR1 SGHDT, CDR2 YYEEEE. About this clone itself: The antigen remains unidentified.

Sorted-subset replicate PCR reactions contained roughly 200 ng DNA, corresponding to 29,000 or so T cell genomes. Per the authors' pipeline: As immunoSEQ supplied junction-only sequences (without quality scores), filtering differed. The protocol was immunoSEQ multiplex PCR, while the TCRdb copy is restricted to in-frame clones and leaves out a portion. Clone size and V and J calls were adopted from that table, with D and trimming inferred from the DNA. The repertoire holds hundreds of thousands of clones, with about 74% as singletons. This clonotype was sampled from a woman aged 25-40 years in good health. V is TRBV5-6 and J is TRBJ2-1; 9 bases match TRBD2. The sequenced material came from memory CD4+ T cells sorted from blood. Specified subset: CD45RA-negative fraction. The CDR3 DNA is TGTGCCAGCAGCTTTGCGGGAGGGCCGAATGCCTTCTCCTACAATGAGCAGTTCTTC. Its translation: CASSFAGGPNAFSYNEQFF.